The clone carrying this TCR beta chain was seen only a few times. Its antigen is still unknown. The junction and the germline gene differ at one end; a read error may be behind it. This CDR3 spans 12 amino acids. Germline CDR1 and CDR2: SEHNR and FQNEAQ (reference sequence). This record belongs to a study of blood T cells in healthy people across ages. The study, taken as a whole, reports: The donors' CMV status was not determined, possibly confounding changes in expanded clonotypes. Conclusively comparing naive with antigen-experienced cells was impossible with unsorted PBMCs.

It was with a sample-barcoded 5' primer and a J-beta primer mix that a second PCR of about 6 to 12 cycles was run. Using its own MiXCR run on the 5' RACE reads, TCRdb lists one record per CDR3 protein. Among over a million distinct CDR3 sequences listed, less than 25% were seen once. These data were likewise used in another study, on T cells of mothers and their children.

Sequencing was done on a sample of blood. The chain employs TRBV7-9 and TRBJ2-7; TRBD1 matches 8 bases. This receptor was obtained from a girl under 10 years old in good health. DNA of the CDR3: TGCGCCAGCACGACAGGGGACCACGAGCAGTACTTC. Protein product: CASTTGDHEQYF.